These 13 T cell receptor beta chains were sequenced from one sample in a study of T cell responses to AZD1222 COVID-19 vaccine. The repertoire was sequenced with immunoSEQ multiplex PCR; TCRdb's copy has only in-frame clones and lacks some. The table records 150,000 or so clones, less than 90% of them present only once. The material sequenced was peripheral blood, taken after recovery from COVID-19. The receptors stem from an adult who had recovered from COVID-19.

The chain carries TRBV14 and TRBJ1-3; D perhaps matches TRBD1 (5 bases). The V and J ends lost 6 bases and 4 bases respectively, with 13 bases between them. This CDR3 is 14 amino acids long. Germline CDR1 reads SGHDN; CDR2 reads FVKESK. The CDR3 DNA reads as TGTGCCAGCAGGGACAAGCCCTGGGGAAACACCATATATTTT. It codes for CASRDKPWGNTIYF.

This rearrangement joins TRBV7-8 to TRBJ1-2; weak D call: TRBD1 (5 bases). The CDR3 spans 14 residues. Deletions cut 2 bases from V and 7 bases from J, with 14 bases between. Germline V gives CDR1 SGHVS, CDR2 FQNEAQ. The CDR3 DNA is TGTGCCAGCAGCTTACTAGGGCCAGGGCCTGGCTACACCTTC. Its protein product is CASSLLGPGPGYTF. The variable domain in full, completed from reference TRBV7-8 and TRBJ1-2, reads GAGVSQSPRYKVAKRGQDVALRCDPISGHVSLFWYQQALGQGPEFLTYFQNEAQLDKSGLPSDRFFAERPEGSVSTLKIQRTQQEDSAVYLCASSLLGPGPGYTFGSGTRLTVV.

The V and J genes are TRBV2 and TRBJ1-3, with D hard to call. Germline lookup yields CDR1 SNHLY and CDR2 FYNNEI. This CDR3 has 13 residues. V was pared by 9 bases and J by 0 bases, with 9 bases between. CDR3: CARRVISGNTIYF. The CDR3 DNA sequence: TGTGCCAGAAGGGTGATCTCTGGAAACACCATATATTTT.

The rearrangement joins TRBV7-2 to TRBJ2-5, with TRBD1 identical over 7 bases. This CDR3 has 14 amino acids. CDR1 and CDR2 (germline): SGHTA, FQGNSA. V dropped 6 bases and J dropped 4; count of bases not matched to a gene: 8. The CDR3 here is CASRLRGGGETQYF. DNA of the CDR3: TGTGCCAGCAGACTTCGAGGGGGCGGAGAGACCCAGTACTTC.

This chain connects TRBV6-2 or TRBV6-3 to TRBJ1-1; D uncertain. The germline V gene encodes CDR1 MNHEY and CDR2 SVGEGT. V was clipped by 4 bases and J by 3 bases, with 9 bases between them. The CDR3 totals 13 residues. CDR3 loop: CASSFQRDTEAFF. The CDR3 DNA is TGTGCCAGCAGTTTTCAAAGGGACACTGAAGCTTTCTTT.

The CDR3 loop reads CATLKASGRLTEQFF. CDR3 sequence (DNA): TGTGCCACCCTAAAAGCGAGCGGGAGGTTGACTGAGCAGTTCTTC. The rearrangement uses TRBV19 and TRBJ2-1, with TRBD2 identical over 9 bases. Germline CDR1 reads LNHDA; CDR2 reads SQIVND (reference sequence). CDR3 size: 15 residues. With 10 bases clipped from V and 9 bases from J, the junction kept 16 bases outside the gene matches. Filled out from reference TRBV19 and TRBJ2-1, the complete variable domain reads DGGITQSPKYLFRKEGQNVTLSCEQNLNHDAMYWYRQDPGQGLRLIYYSQIVNDFQKGDIAEGYSVSREKKESFPLTVTSAQKNPTAFYLCATLKASGRLTEQFFGPGTRLTVL.

The V call is TRBV25-1, the J call TRBJ1-2; weak D call: TRBD1 (5 bases). Trimming left V 4 bases short and J 4 bases short, with 10 bases between. The CDR3 covers 13 residues. Germline V CDR1 and CDR2: MGHDK, SYGVNS. As DNA, the CDR3 is TGTGCCAGCAGTGTAGCCGGGGGCTATGGCTACACCTTC. Translating it yields CASSVAGGYGYTF.

J is TRBJ2-3 and V is TRBV7-3; perhaps TRBD1 as D (6 bases). CDR3 size: 15 residues. V lost 3 bases to trimming and J lost 4 bases, with 14 bases between them. Germline V gene sequence: CDR1 SGHTA, CDR2 FQGTGA. This chain's CDR3 is CASSFGSGAADTQYF. The CDR3 DNA reads TGTGCCAGCAGCTTTGGGTCAGGGGCCGCAGATACGCAGTATTTT.

This chain connects TRBV28 to TRBJ1-2, with a tentative D call TRBD1 (6 bases). V was trimmed by 4 bases and J by 8 bases, leaving 20 bases between them. The CDR3 covers 15 residues. Germline-derived CDR1 and CDR2 are MDHEN and SYDVKM. The CDR3: CASSSTSRGSSGYTF. In DNA, the CDR3 is TGTGCCAGCAGTTCTACTTCCAGGGGCTCGAGCGGCTACACCTTC.

The genes are TRBV7-9 and TRBJ2-2; D may be TRBD1 (6 bases). Trimming pared 2 bases from V and 4 bases from J, leaving 17 bases between. The germline V gene has CDR1 SEHNR and CDR2 FQNEAQ (reference sequence). This CDR3 contains 17 residues. The CDR3 nucleotides read TGTGCCAGCAGCTTATCTGAACACAGGGTGGGCACCGGGGAGCTGTTTTTT. Translation: CASSLSEHRVGTGELFF.

The chain links TRBV5-1 to TRBJ1-3; no reliable D call. The CDR3 has 14 amino acids. The V and J ends lost 4 bases and 4 bases respectively, with 12 bases between them. CDR1 is SGHRS, CDR2 YFSETQ, per germline. The CDR3, as DNA: TGCGCCAGCAGCACGGGTATAGCGGGAAACACCATATATTTT. Its protein is CASSTGIAGNTIYF. Drawing the rest from reference TRBV5-1 and TRBJ1-3, the complete variable domain is KAGVTQTPRYLIKTRGQQVTLSCSPISGHRSVSWYQQTPGQGLQFLFEYFSETQRNKGNFPGRFSGRQFSNSRSEMNVSTLELGDSALYLCASSTGIAGNTIYFGEGSWLTVV.

The V call is TRBV5-1, the J call TRBJ2-2, with TRBD2 matching 7 bases. The germline gives CDR1 SGHRS, CDR2 YFSETQ. V trimming: 1 base; J trimming: 3 bases; junction bases outside the gene matches: 3. The CDR3 contains 15 residues. DNA for the CDR3: TGCGCCAGCAGCTTGCGACTAGCCGACACCGGGGAGCTGTTTTTT. As protein: CASSLRLADTGELFF.

Only one count was recorded for this clone. The CDR3 is CASSLVQTEQETQYF. Here the CDR3 DNA reads TGTGCCAGCAGCTTAGTTCAGACGGAACAAGAGACCCAGTACTTC. This chain links TRBV7-9 with TRBJ2-5; D is uncertain. V was cut by 1 base and J by 2 bases, with 11 bases left in between. The germline gives CDR1 SEHNR, CDR2 FQNEAQ (reference sequence). The CDR3 extends over 15 amino acids.